This record covers a single TCR beta chain. Data came from immunoSEQ multiplex PCR; TCRdb stores just in-frame clones and leaves some out. This sample carries just over 20,000 clones, 73% of them seen once, and the ten largest clones take approximately 17%. This sample was taken from a study of intratumoral heterogeneity in liver cancer. V shed 3 bases, J shed 1 base, and the junction held 4 bases outside the gene matches. CDR1 is KGHSH, CDR2 LQKENI, per germline. The length of the CDR3 is 15 residues. Material: tumor-adjacent normal tissue, obtained before any cancer treatment. The gene calls are TRBV18 and TRBJ2-7; TRBD1 agrees at 9 bases. The sequence was collected from a woman in her 70s with hepatocellular carcinoma. CDR3 region: CASSPQTGGSYEQYF. The CDR3 DNA sequence: TGTGCCAGCTCACCCCAGACAGGGGGGTCCTACGAGCAGTACTTC.